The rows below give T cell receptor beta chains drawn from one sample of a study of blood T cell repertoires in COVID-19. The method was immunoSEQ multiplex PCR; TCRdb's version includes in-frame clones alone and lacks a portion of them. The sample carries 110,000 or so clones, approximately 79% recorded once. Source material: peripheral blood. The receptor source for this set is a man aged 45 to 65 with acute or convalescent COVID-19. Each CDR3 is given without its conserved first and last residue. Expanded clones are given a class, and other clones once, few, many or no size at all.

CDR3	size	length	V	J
ATSDNGLAGETQY	-	13	TRBV24-1	TRBJ2-5
ASSPEGGYEQY	-	11	TRBV5-6	TRBJ2-7
ASSPPNSGGLYNEQF	-	15	TRBV18	TRBJ2-1
ASSLEREKLF	-	10	TRBV5-8	TRBJ1-4
ASLITGTGTYNEQF	few	14	TRBV2	TRBJ2-1
ASSESGGQSSYNEQF	-	15	TRBV10-2	TRBJ2-1
ASIPVLAGSPLH	-	12	TRBV7-9	TRBJ1-6
ASSLAGTGLGHTEAF	-	15	TRBV14	TRBJ1-1
ASRQGTGEQY	-	10	TRBV5-1	TRBJ2-7
ASTSGTEGDTQY	-	12	TRBV5-1	TRBJ2-3
ASSYSNKGDTQY	-	12	TRBV6-6	TRBJ2-3
ASSPGETTRNYGYT	-	14	TRBV6-6	TRBJ1-2
ATSDLRGGTEGNYEQF	-	16	TRBV24-1	TRBJ2-1